Listed here are 26 T cell receptor beta chains from one sample, sequenced in a study of cytomegalovirus exposure and HLA in healthy donors. The primer mix had 60 Vbeta and 13 Jbeta primers. The data were produced by immunoSEQ multiplex PCR, yet TCRdb's version contains in-frame clones alone and is incomplete. The repertoire holds around 82,000 clones, with about four fifths as singletons. The sequencing input was PBMCs. The receptors come from a male donor in good health and CMV-seropositive.

This clone was picked up a small number of times. This sample includes further DNA sequences coding for the same CDR3. This chain connects TRBV11-2 to TRBJ2-7, with D hard to call. The CDR3 consists of 16 residues. The germline gives CDR1 SGHAT, CDR2 FQNNGV. The V end lost 6 bases, the J end lost 4 bases, and 22 bases lay between the germline ends. This CDR3 reads CASSLIKQKAAYEQYF. DNA for the CDR3: TGTGCCAGCAGTTTAATCAAGCAGAAGGCGGCATACGAGCAGTACTTC.

The chain is built from TRBV6-5 and TRBJ2-2, with 9 bases that match TRBD2. Germline V gene sequence: CDR1 MNHEY, CDR2 SVGAGI. Unmatched junction bases numbered 4, after V lost 2 bases and J lost 6 bases. The CDR3 runs to 15 residues. CDR3 sequence (DNA): TGTGCCAGCAGTTACAACGCGGGAGGGTCCGGGGAGCTGTTTTTT. It is translated as CASSYNAGGSGELFF.

V usage is TRBV7-9 and J usage is TRBJ1-1; a possible D gene is TRBD1 (5 bases). V lost 6 bases and J lost 2, with 10 bases in between. Germline CDR1 SEHNR, CDR2 FQNEAQ (reference sequence). This CDR3 is built from 13 residues. Here the CDR3 reads CASRWGGNTEAFF. The CDR3 nucleotides read TGTGCCAGCAGGTGGGGGGGTAACACTGAAGCTTTCTTT. The full variable domain, completed using reference TRBV7-9 and TRBJ1-1, is DTGVSQNPRHKITKRGQNVTFRCDPISEHNRLYWYRQTLGQGPEFLTYFQNEAQLEKSRLLSDRFSAERPKGSFSTLEIQRTEQGDSAMYLCASRWGGNTEAFFGQGTRLTVV.

The chain recombines TRBV4-3 with TRBJ2-1; 9 bases are shared with TRBD2. Germline V gives CDR1 LGHNA, CDR2 YSLEER. The trim removed 3 bases at V and 2 bases at J, leaving 2 bases unmatched. This CDR3 is 15 amino acids long. The CDR3 nucleotides are TGCGCCAGCAGCCAGGCGGGGGGGGCCTACAATGAGCAGTTCTTC. Encoded protein: CASSQAGGAYNEQFF.

This clone has only one observation. The V call is TRBV19, the J call TRBJ1-6, with 11 bases matching TRBD1. V lost 0 bases and J lost 10; bases outside the gene matches: 5. This CDR3 comprises 16 residues. Germline CDR1 reads LNHDA; CDR2 reads SQIVND (reference sequence). Here the CDR3 DNA reads TGTGCCAGTAGTATAGATCGCGGGACAGGGGGGTCACCCCTCCACTTT. Its protein is CASSIDRGTGGSPLHF.

This chain uses TRBV7-9 with TRBJ1-2, with D possibly matching TRBD1 (5 bases). V was trimmed by 1 base and J by 0 bases, leaving 12 bases between them. The CDR3 is made up of 16 amino acids. Looked up from germline, CDR1 is SEHNR and CDR2 is FQNEAQ (reference sequence). The CDR3 DNA reads TGTGCCAGCAGCTTAGTCCCAGGGCGCGCTAACTATGGCTACACCTTC. This translates into CASSLVPGRANYGYTF.

The chain uses TRBV4-3 and TRBJ2-1; the D gene is possibly TRBD2 (5 bases). The V gene lost 4 bases and the J gene lost 3 bases, with 10 bases spanning the gap. The germline gives CDR1 LGHNA, CDR2 YSLEER. The CDR3 consists of 14 residues. CDR3 sequence: CASSPGRDYNEQFF. The CDR3 DNA is TGCGCCAGCAGCCCGGGTCGGGACTACAATGAGCAGTTCTTC.

This chain links TRBV6-4 with TRBJ2-3; 9 bases match TRBD2. The CDR3 is 15 residues long. The germline V gene has CDR1 MRHNA and CDR2 SNTAGT. With 6 bases clipped from V and 3 bases from J, the junction kept 7 bases outside the gene matches. CDR3 bases: TGTGCCAGCAGCCCGACTAGCGGCCAAACAGATACGCAGTATTTT. Its translation: CASSPTSGQTDTQYF.

The chain couples TRBV7-2 to TRBJ2-5, with 10 bases aligning to TRBD1. Per germline, CDR1 SGHTA and CDR2 FQGNSA. The V gene end was trimmed by 5 bases and the J gene end by 4 bases; junction bases not matched to a gene: 7. This CDR3 region has 15 residues. CDR3 amino acids: CASSLRQGARETQYF. The CDR3 DNA reads as TGTGCCAGCAGCCTGCGACAGGGGGCGAGAGAGACCCAGTACTTC. Variable domain in full (rest from reference TRBV7-2 and TRBJ2-5): GAGVSQSPSNKVTEKGKDVELRCDPISGHTALYWYRQSLGQGLEFLIYFQGNSAPDKSGLPSDRFSAERTGGSVSTLTIQRTQQEDSAVYLCASSLRQGARETQYFGPGTRLLVL.

This clone was seen a few times. The CDR3 here is CASRDRGLPEKLFF. The CDR3 region has the DNA TGTGCCAGCAGGGACAGGGGTCTTCCTGAAAAACTGTTTTTT. V is TRBV2 and J is TRBJ1-4, with 9 bases matching TRBD1. V gave up 6 bases and J gave up 7 bases; unmatched junction bases: 6. The CDR3 is made up of 14 amino acids. The germline CDR1 and CDR2 sequences are SNHLY and FYNNEI.

The chain is built from TRBV2 and TRBJ2-2; 7 bases are shared with TRBD2. Germline V CDR1 and CDR2: SNHLY, FYNNEI. CDR3 length: 16 amino acids. Trimming took 3 bases from V and 3 from J; bases not matched to a gene: 7. For the CDR3, the DNA is TGTGCCAGCAGTGAGATTCCAGCGGGGTACACCGGGGAGCTGTTTTTT. Translating it yields CASSEIPAGYTGELFF.

The rearrangement joins TRBV28 to TRBJ2-7; TRBD2 agrees at 8 bases. The CDR3 is 13 amino acids. V was clipped by 9 bases and J by 1 base; unmatched bases: 5. Germline CDR1 reads MDHEN; CDR2 reads SYDVKM. CDR3 bases: TGTGCCAGTTCCGGGACTAGGTCCTACGAGCAGTACTTC. Translated, it gives CASSGTRSYEQYF.

This chain links TRBV4-1 with TRBJ2-1, with 12 bases fitting TRBD2. V lost 3 bases, J lost 8 bases, and 8 bases stayed unmatched. The CDR3 has 16 amino acids. Germline loops: CDR1 MGHRA, CDR2 YSYEKL. The CDR3 DNA reads TGCGCCAGCAGCCACCCGACTAGCGGGAGTCGAGATGAGCAGTTCTTC. Translation: CASSHPTSGSRDEQFF.

The gene calls are TRBV19 and TRBJ2-7, with 13 bases lining up with TRBD2. Per the germline V gene, CDR1 is LNHDA and CDR2 is SQIVND (reference sequence). CDR3 size: 15 residues. After removal of 3 bases from V and 4 bases from J, the junction contained 3 bases not matched to a gene. The CDR3 DNA is TGTGCCAGTAGTATTTGGACTAGCGGGAGATACGAGCAGTACTTC. It codes for CASSIWTSGRYEQYF.

This sequence joins TRBV28 and TRBJ2-1, with D perhaps matching TRBD2 (5 bases). The germline gives CDR1 MDHEN, CDR2 SYDVKM. This CDR3 region has 16 residues. V was trimmed by 5 bases and J by 0 bases, leaving 14 bases between them. DNA of the CDR3: TGTGCCAGCAGTCCGTCTCCCAGCGGCTCCTACAATGAGCAGTTCTTC. This gives the protein CASSPSPSGSYNEQFF.

The rearrangement uses TRBV6-6 and TRBJ1-4; 10 bases match TRBD1. The CDR3 totals 16 residues. V was clipped by 6 bases and J by 3 bases; unmatched bases: 7. Per germline, CDR1 MNHNY and CDR2 SVGAGI (reference sequence). CDR3 protein: CASRAGQGGANEKLFF. The DNA for the CDR3 is TGTGCCAGCAGAGCCGGACAGGGGGGGGCTAATGAAAAACTGTTTTTT.

The chain recombines TRBV6-5 with TRBJ1-2; 11 nucleotides line up with TRBD1. Germline V CDR1 and CDR2: MNHEY, SVGAGI. Trimming removed 6 bases from V and 2 bases from J; junction bases left unmatched: 2. This CDR3 is built from 14 residues. CDR3 sequence reads: CASRGTGGNYGYTF. CDR3 DNA: TGTGCCAGCAGAGGGACAGGGGGGAACTATGGCTACACCTTC.

This clone was observed once. The CDR3 DNA reads as TGTGCCAGCAGTACCTCCGGGACAGGAAATCAGCCCCAGCATTTT. It codes for CASSTSGTGNQPQHF. The rearrangement uses TRBV6-5 and TRBJ1-5; 8 positions agree with TRBD1. The CDR3 covers 15 residues. Germline CDR1 is MNHEY and CDR2 is SVGAGI. The ends lost 5 bases at V and 4 bases at J; junction bases unmatched: 7.

This rearrangement joins TRBV7-9 to TRBJ1-2; maybe TRBD1 (6 bases). The germline gives CDR1 SEHNR, CDR2 FQNEAQ (reference sequence). The CDR3 runs to 12 residues. The V and J ends lost 5 bases and 7 bases respectively, with 11 bases between them. The chain's CDR3 is CASSLQGRGYTF. The CDR3 region has the DNA TGTGCCAGCAGCCTACAGGGTCGTGGCTACACCTTC.

The J gene is TRBJ1-5, the V gene TRBV29-1, with 7 bases fitting TRBD1. CDR3 length equals 13 residues. CDR1 is SQVTM, CDR2 ANQGSEA, per germline. V lost 7 bases to trimming and J lost 6 bases; unmatched junction nucleotides: 9. Here the CDR3 DNA reads TGCAGCGCATCGGGGACAGAGGGTCAGCCCCAGCATTTT. This encodes CSASGTEGQPQHF.

V is TRBV18 and J is TRBJ1-5; tentatively, D is TRBD1 (6 bases). V was trimmed by 6 bases and J by 0 bases, leaving 12 bases between them. Germline loops: CDR1 KGHSH, CDR2 LQKENI. CDR3 size: 15 residues. The CDR3 bases are TGTGCCAGCTCGCAGAACAGGGTTAGCAATCAGCCCCAGCATTTT. Translation: CASSQNRVSNQPQHF.

This clone was detected a few times. The chain uses TRBV29-1 and TRBJ1-1; 7 positions match TRBD1. Per germline, CDR1 SQVTM and CDR2 ANQGSEA. The CDR3 runs 10 residues. The ends lost 5 bases at V and 8 bases at J; junction bases unmatched: 2. CDR3 loop: CSVSQGEAFF. DNA for the CDR3: TGCAGCGTTTCACAGGGGGAAGCTTTCTTT. Full variable domain (rest looked up from reference TRBV29-1 and TRBJ1-1): SAVISQKPSRDICQRGTSLTIQCQVDSQVTMMFWYRQQPGQSLTLIATANQGSEATYESGFVIDKFPISRPNLTFSTLTVSNMSPEDSSIYLCSVSQGEAFFGQGTRLTVV.

Only a few counts were recorded for this clone. This chain joins TRBV11-3 and TRBJ2-6; 8 nucleotides line up with TRBD1. This CDR3 has 16 residues. V lost 8 bases to trimming and J lost 0 bases; unmatched junction nucleotides: 6. CDR1 and CDR2 (germline): SGHNT, YENEEA. The CDR3, as DNA: TGTGCCAGCTCGACAGGGGACAACTCTGGGGCCAACGTCCTGACTTTC. This sequence encodes CASSTGDNSGANVLTF.

The chain joins TRBV11-2 to TRBJ1-1; no clear D. CDR3 size: 12 residues. CDR1 SGHAT and CDR2 FQNNGV come from the germline V gene. Trimming removed 2 bases from V and 4 bases from J, with 5 bases in between. The CDR3 nucleotides are TGTGCCAGCAGCTTACTAGGCACTGAAGCTTTCTTT. Its translation is CASSLLGTEAFF.

This clone was counted once. The rearrangement joins TRBV28 to TRBJ1-5, with D tentatively TRBD1 (6 bases). Germline V gene data show CDR1 as MDHEN and CDR2 as SYDVKM. CDR3 length: 17 amino acids. Trimming took 1 base from V and 2 from J, leaving 15 bases between them. The CDR3 loop reads CASSLYSQGRGNQPQHF. CDR3 nucleotide sequence: TGTGCCAGCAGTTTATATTCACAGGGTAGGGGCAATCAGCCCCAGCATTTT.

This chain uses TRBV29-1 with TRBJ2-1, with TRBD2 identical over 12 bases. With 4 bases clipped from V and 10 bases from J, the junction kept 8 bases outside the gene matches. CDR1 is SQVTM and CDR2 is ANQGSEA in the germline V gene. The CDR3 contains 14 residues. The CDR3 DNA sequence: TGCAGCGTTGTGCGTCTAGCGGGAGGGAAAGAGCAGTTCTTC. This translates into CSVVRLAGGKEQFF.